The clone carrying this T cell receptor beta chain appeared a few times. The data stem from a study of early T cells in non-severe SARS-CoV-2 infection. For the study at large: Sequencing of bulk RNA from unsorted whole blood was done, without chain pairing.

Each single cDNA molecule received a unique molecular identifier. TCRdb redid the calling of the 5' RACE reads with MiXCR, one entry per CDR3 protein. The table lists about 47,000 distinct CDR3 sequences, around 9.6% of them singletons. V was trimmed by 1 base and J by 3 bases, leaving 18 bases between them. The CDR3 loop spans 17 amino acids. Germline lookup yields CDR1 SGHAT and CDR2 FQNNGV. V and J are TRBV11-2 and TRBJ2-5; D remains unclear. This receptor was taken from an adult who was a healthcare worker with PCR-confirmed SARS-CoV-2 infection or an uninfected control (not recorded which). Here the sequenced sample was whole blood, taken at baseline. The CDR3 region is CASSLVIGYGTEETQYF. The CDR3 region has the DNA TGTGCCAGCAGCTTAGTCATCGGGTATGGCACAGAAGAGACCCAGTACTTC.